A selection of T cell receptor beta chains follows, all from one sample in a study of beta chain features in type 1 diabetes. This table comes from immunoSEQ multiplex PCR, and its TCRdb copy is limited to in-frame clones, with some not included. The sample shows under 300,000 clones, around 20% of them seen only once. Sequencing input: naive CD4+ T cells from blood. These receptors were taken from a woman in her thirties or forties with type 1 diabetes. Both conserved end residues are part of each CDR3. The D gene is left open where the match is weak. Clone size appears in some rows only: once, few, many, or a class for an expanded clone.

>few|16|TRBD1|TRBV9|TRBJ2-5
TGTGCCAGCAGCACCGGGGACAGGGTGTACCAAGAGACCCAGTACTTC
CASSTGDRVYQETQYF
>NA|11|NA|TRBV25-1|TRBJ2-7
TGTGCCAGCTCAAGGGGGAACGAGCAGTACTTC
CASSRGNEQYF
>NA|11|TRBD1|TRBV6-5|TRBJ2-3
TGTGCCAGCCGGACAGGCTATACGCAGTATTTT
CASRTGYTQYF
>NA|14|NA|TRBV29-1|TRBJ2-3
TGCAGCGTTGATCTTGACGTGCGGAGAGATACGCAGTATTTT
CSVDLDVRRDTQYF
>few|16|TRBD2|TRBV5-4|TRBJ2-1
TGTGCCAGCAGCTTTGGGCTAGCGGGAGAGGACAATGAGCAGTTCTTC
CASSFGLAGEDNEQFF
>few|13|NA|TRBV7-2|TRBJ2-7
TGTGCCAGCAGCTTTCAAGGACTCCGCGAGCAGTACTTC
CASSFQGLREQYF
>once|14|NA|TRBV7-8|TRBJ1-1
TGTGCCAGCAGCTTAATCTCACAGAACACTGAAGCTTTCTTT
CASSLISQNTEAFF
>NA|15|TRBD1|TRBV2|TRBJ2-7
TGTGCCAGCAGAGTCGACAGGGGGGGATACAACGAGCAGTACTTC
CASRVDRGGYNEQYF
>NA|15|TRBD1|TRBV19|TRBJ1-1
TGTGCCAGTAGTACAGGGGGCTGGATGAACACTGAAGCTTTCTTT
CASSTGGWMNTEAFF
>NA|15|NA|TRBV7-3|TRBJ2-7
TGTGCCAGCGCCGCTGCTACAGGCCTAGCCTACGAGCAGTACTTC
CASAAATGLAYEQYF
>NA|13|TRBD1|TRBV19|TRBJ2-7
TGTGCCAGTAGTGCCGGACAGGGGACCGAGCAGTACTTC
CASSAGQGTEQYF
>NA|15|NA|TRBV4-3|TRBJ2-1
TGCGCCAGCAGCCGGGTCGGGAGTTTCTACAATGAGCAGTTCTTC
CASSRVGSFYNEQFF
>NA|17|TRBD1|TRBV5-4|TRBJ2-7
TGCGCCAGCAGCCAAGCGCTCCGGGACAGGATTCCCTACGAGCAGTACTTC
CASSQALRDRIPYEQYF
>few|18|TRBD1|TRBV9|TRBJ2-3
TGTGCCAGCAGCGCTCGGGAAACCGGGACAGGGGGCACAGATACGCAGTATTTT
CASSARETGTGGTDTQYF
>NA|14|NA|TRBV2|TRBJ1-5
TGTGCCAGCAGTGAACAGGGGTTAGGGCAGCCCCAGCATTTT
CASSEQGLGQPQHF
>NA|16|NA|TRBV5-1|TRBJ2-5
TGCGCCAGCAGCCCTACGACAGTTCAGGTGGGGGAGACCCAGTACTTC
CASSPTTVQVGETQYF
>NA|11|NA|TRBV5-1|TRBJ2-3
TGCGCCAGCAGCCACACAGATACGCAGTATTTT
CASSHTDTQYF
>NA|16|NA|TRBV7-2|TRBJ1-5
TGTGCCAGCAGCCCGGACACAGGGTTTTCGGATCAGCCCCAGCATTTT
CASSPDTGFSDQPQHF
>NA|16|TRBD2|TRBV4-1|TRBJ2-7
TGCGCCAGCAGCCAGCTGGTCGGTCTAGCGGGACCCGAGCAGTACTTC
CASSQLVGLAGPEQYF
>few|15|NA|TRBV5-4|TRBJ2-2
TGTGCCAGCAGCGCGGGACGGTCGAACACCGGGGAGCTGTTTTTT
CASSAGRSNTGELFF
>NA|14|NA|TRBV19|TRBJ1-2
TGTGCCAGTAGTATCGGTCCAGGGTATGATGGCTACACCTTC
CASSIGPGYDGYTF
>NA|19|TRBD1|TRBV27|TRBJ1-1
TGTGCCAGCAGCCCATTTGCGACTAGACAGGGAAAGACGAGTACTGAAGCTTTCTTT
CASSPFATRQGKTSTEAFF
>NA|15|TRBD1|TRBV4-2|TRBJ1-1
TGTGCCAGCAGCCAAGGACAGGGAATGAACACTGAAGCTTTCTTT
CASSQGQGMNTEAFF
>few|18|TRBD2|TRBV29-1|TRBJ2-6
TGCAGCGTTGAAGACGGGACTAGCGGGGCAGTGGGGGCCAACGTCCTGACTTTC
CSVEDGTSGAVGANVLTF
>NA|15|NA|TRBV4-2|TRBJ1-2
TGTGCCAGCAGCCAAGTACGGACTTCTAACTATGGCTACACCTTC
CASSQVRTSNYGYTF
>NA|15|NA|TRBV5-1|TRBJ2-3
TGCGCCAGCAGCGCGAGGACGGGGGACACAGATACGCAGTATTTT
CASSARTGDTDTQYF
>NA|15|NA|TRBV4-2|TRBJ1-4
TGTGCCAGCAGCCAAGCGTTAGCGACAGGTGAAAAACTGTTTTTT
CASSQALATGEKLFF
>NA|11|NA|TRBV28|TRBJ1-1
TGTGCCAGCAGCTCAGGCGTTGAAGCTTTCTTT
CASSSGVEAFF
>NA|12|NA|TRBV29-1|TRBJ2-5
TGCAGCGGAGGGGGTCTTCAAGAGACCCAGTACTTC
CSGGGLQETQYF
>NA|14|NA|TRBV7-9|TRBJ2-1
TGTGCCAGCAGCTTAGGACTGGACTACAATGAGCAGTTCTTC
CASSLGLDYNEQFF
>few|14|NA|TRBV28|TRBJ2-7
TGTGCCAGCACCGCGGAGGTAGGCATGTACGAGCAGTACTTC
CASTAEVGMYEQYF
>few|14|NA|TRBV9|TRBJ2-5
TGTGCCAGCAGCGTATCGGCAGGGCGAGAGACCCAGTACTTC
CASSVSAGRETQYF
>few|15|TRBD1|TRBV7-2|TRBJ2-7
TGTGCCAGCAGCTTAGGCAGGGGGAGCTCCTACGAGCAGTACTTC
CASSLGRGSSYEQYF
>once|13|NA|TRBV5-1|TRBJ1-1
TGCGCCAGCAGCTTGGCCGGGGGTAATGAAGCTTTCTTT
CASSLAGGNEAFF
>few|16|TRBD1|TRBV9|TRBJ2-1
TGTGCCAGCAGCGTAGGGGGACAGGGGTTCGACAATGAGCAGTTCTTC
CASSVGGQGFDNEQFF
>NA|16|NA|TRBV27|TRBJ2-5
TGTGCCAGCAGTTTATGGGGAACAGGTGATCAAGAGACCCAGTACTTC
CASSLWGTGDQETQYF
>NA|14|NA|TRBV29-1|TRBJ1-5
TGCAGCGCCGCCCCGGACACCTTGGGCAAGACCCAGCATTTT
CSAAPDTLGKTQHF
>few|16|TRBD2|TRBV7-9|TRBJ2-5
TGTGCCAGCAGCTTAGGGGGGGGAAGACCCCCAGAGACCCAGTACTTC
CASSLGGGRPPETQYF
>few|14|NA|TRBV30|TRBJ2-7
TGTGCCTGGGGTGCGGGACTGGTAAACTACGAGCAGTACTTC
CAWGAGLVNYEQYF
>NA|15|TRBD2|TRBV5-1|TRBJ2-1
TGCGCCAGCAGCTTGGGAGGGACTATCACCAATGAGCAGTTCTTC
CASSLGGTITNEQFF
>NA|15|NA|TRBV4-3|TRBJ1-2
TGCGCCAGCAGCCAAGTTCCTGGACAGCCCTATGGCTACACCTTC
CASSQVPGQPYGYTF
>NA|14|NA|TRBV9|TRBJ2-5
TGTGCCAGCAGCGTAGGAGGAGGTGGGGAGACCCAGTACTTC
CASSVGGGGETQYF
>few|14|NA|TRBV6-6|TRBJ1-6
TGTGCCAGCAGTCCGGTTAGACTTGGTTCACCCCTCCACTTT
CASSPVRLGSPLHF
>few|15|TRBD2|TRBV7-3|TRBJ2-3
TGTGCCAGCAGCTCCCCGGGGGGAGCGACAGATACGCAGTATTTT
CASSSPGGATDTQYF
>NA|14|NA|TRBV29-1|TRBJ1-5
TGCAGCGCCCAGGAGGTGGCAGGGGTGCAGCCCCAGCATTTT
CSAQEVAGVQPQHF
>few|14|NA|TRBV4-1|TRBJ2-5
TGCGCCAGCAGCCAATTTGGAGCTAGGGAGACCCAGTACTTC
CASSQFGARETQYF